This T cell receptor beta chain was captured in a study of shared clonotypes between healthy human individuals. Whole-study findings and limits: A limitation of the genetic and exposure-history diversity represented arose from few donors. Several donors held about 5.1% of naive CD4 clonotypes in common.

Comment on this clone: The antigen remains undetermined.

Germline V gene data show CDR1 as SGHTS and CDR2 as YDEGEE. V was clipped by 3 bases and J by 2 bases, with 12 bases between them. The CDR3 is made up of 14 amino acids. Here immunoSEQ multiplex PCR was the method, and the copy in TCRdb shows in-frame clones only, minus some. The sample includes about 1,900,000 clones, about 95% seen only once; the top ten take approximately 1%. Naive-designated CD8 cells lacked CD45RO, were positively enriched for CCR7, and omitted terminally differentiated effector memory CD45RA+ cells. The specimen was naive CD8+ T cells sorted from blood. The chain recombines TRBV5-8 with TRBJ2-7; D gene uncertain. The origin of this receptor is a man between 18 and 35 years old in good health. The chain's CDR3 is CASSWGKATYEQYF. CDR3 DNA sequence: TGTGCCAGCAGCTGGGGTAAGGCGACCTACGAGCAGTACTTC.